These 16 T cell receptor beta chains came from one sample sequenced in a study of brain T cells in children with intractable seizures. Some clones are missing from TCRdb's copy, which holds only in-frame ones; the method was immunoSEQ multiplex PCR. The sample records about 80,000 clones, under 95% being singletons. Sequences were derived from peripheral blood, sampled at surgery. Receptor source: a girl aged 2 to 10 with Rasmussen encephalitis and intractable seizures.

The V gene is TRBV14, the J gene TRBJ2-1, with 9 bases aligning to TRBD2. After removal of 2 bases from V and 8 bases from J, the junction contained 7 bases not matched to a gene. From germline, CDR1 is SGHDN and CDR2 FVKESK. The length of the CDR3 is 15 residues. CDR3 protein: CASSQLLAGGDEQFF. The CDR3 bases are TGTGCCAGCAGCCAACTACTAGCGGGTGGCGATGAGCAGTTCTTC.

The chain employs TRBV7-6 and TRBJ2-7; TRBD2 aligns across 12 bases. CDR1 SGHVS and CDR2 FNYEAQ come from the germline V gene. There are 14 residues in the CDR3. V lost 4 bases and J lost 6; bases outside the gene matches: 4. For the CDR3, the DNA is TGTGCCAGCAGCTCTAGCGGGAGGGCCGGCGAGCAGTACTTC. Translation gives CASSSSGRAGEQYF.

This chain connects TRBV7-6 to TRBJ2-1; 8 bases map to TRBD1. The CDR3 runs to 15 residues. After removal of 4 bases from V and 0 bases from J, the junction contained 2 bases not matched to a gene. Looked up from germline, CDR1 is SGHVS and CDR2 is FNYEAQ. CDR3: CASSSDRVSYNEQFF. In DNA, the CDR3 is TGTGCCAGCAGCTCGGACAGGGTCTCCTACAATGAGCAGTTCTTC.

V and J are TRBV5-4 and TRBJ2-7; 16 nucleotides agree with TRBD2. The junction had 5 bases not matched to a gene; V was cut back by 5 bases and J by 3 bases. Germline CDR1 SGHNT, CDR2 YYREEE (reference sequence). This CDR3 is 16 amino acids long. As DNA, the CDR3 is TGTGCCAGCAGGGGGACTAGCGGGAGGGCCGACTACGAGCAGTACTTC. It yields the protein CASRGTSGRADYEQYF.

This sequence joins TRBV18 and TRBJ1-1; no clear D. Germline V gene sequence: CDR1 KGHSH, CDR2 LQKENI. V lost 2 bases to trimming and J lost 7 bases, with 8 bases between them. CDR3 size: 12 residues. This CDR3 reads CASSPESGEAFF. DNA of the CDR3: TGTGCCAGCTCACCAGAATCAGGTGAAGCTTTCTTT.

This rearrangement joins TRBV19 to TRBJ1-3; D uncertain. Per the germline V gene, CDR1 is LNHDA and CDR2 is SQIVND (reference sequence). This CDR3 is built from 15 residues. Trimming pared 2 bases from V and 0 bases from J, leaving 8 bases between. The CDR3 here is CASSITGDSGNTIYF. CDR3 in DNA: TGTGCCAGTAGTATAACCGGTGACTCTGGAAACACCATATATTTT. Filled out from reference TRBV19 and TRBJ1-3, the complete variable domain reads DGGITQSPKYLFRKEGQNVTLSCEQNLNHDAMYWYRQDPGQGLRLIYYSQIVNDFQKGDIAEGYSVSREKKESFPLTVTSAQKNPTAFYLCASSITGDSGNTIYFGEGSWLTVV.

The V call is TRBV11-1, the J call TRBJ2-7; D tentatively reads TRBD1 or TRBD2 (5 bases each). Germline V CDR1 and CDR2: SGHAT, FQDESV (reference sequence). Trimming took 5 bases from V and 2 from J, leaving 16 bases between them. The CDR3 sequence is 15 residues long. CDR3 region: CASSKGLGDPYEQYF. CDR3 coding DNA: TGTGCCAGCAGCAAGGGGCTAGGGGACCCCTACGAGCAGTACTTC.

The chain joins TRBV12-3 or TRBV12-4 to TRBJ2-7; D is ambiguous. V was trimmed by 3 bases and J by 2 bases, leaving 5 bases between them. This CDR3 comprises 12 residues. Written as DNA, the CDR3 is TGTGCCAGCAGTTTCACCCCCTACGAGCAGTACTTC. Amino acid sequence: CASSFTPYEQYF.

The chain combines TRBV5-1 with TRBJ2-1; TRBD1 matches 9 bases. The V and J ends lost 2 bases and 8 bases, in that order; junction bases with no gene match: 5. Germline loops: CDR1 SGHRS, CDR2 YFSETQ. The CDR3 consists of 14 residues. In nucleotides, the CDR3 is TGCGCCAGCAGCTTACCGGGACAGGGCGATGAGCAGTTCTTC. Translating it yields CASSLPGQGDEQFF.

The chain has TRBV24-1 and TRBJ2-2; 8 bases fit TRBD1. The germline CDR1 and CDR2 sequences are KGHDR and SFDVKD. The CDR3 is 17 residues long. V was clipped by 1 base and J by 1 base; unmatched bases: 4. CDR3 amino acids: CATSDLRGQGNTGELFF. The CDR3 nucleotides read TGTGCCACCAGTGATTTAAGAGGACAGGGGAACACCGGGGAGCTGTTTTTT.

The rearrangement links TRBV7-9 to TRBJ2-2, with 7 bases lining up with TRBD1. The CDR3 extends over 16 amino acids. Trimming at V came to 5 bases and at J to 0 bases, leaving 6 bases not matched to a gene. Germline V lookup: CDR1 SEHNR, CDR2 FQNEAQ (reference sequence). CDR3 amino acids: CASSHITGANTGELFF. CDR3 nucleotide sequence: TGTGCCAGCAGCCACATTACAGGGGCGAACACCGGGGAGCTGTTTTTT.

This sequence joins TRBV27 and TRBJ2-7; D uncertain. Trimming shortened V by 5 bases and J by 4 bases, and 39 bases separated the two germline ends. This CDR3 region has 22 residues. The germline gives CDR1 MNHEY, CDR2 SMNVEV (reference sequence). Written as DNA, the CDR3 is TGTGCCAGCAGTCCCCTTATCCCTAATTTGGGATTAGCCGCCAGTTGGGATTACGAGCAGTACTTC. Protein product: CASSPLIPNLGLAASWDYEQYF.

The chain joins TRBV29-1 to TRBJ1-3; no firm D call. Trimming removed 2 bases at V and 2 bases at J, with 7 bases between. Germline V gene lookup returns CDR1 SQVTM and CDR2 ANQGSEA. CDR3 length: 13 residues. CDR3 protein: CSVESAAGNTIYF. In DNA, the CDR3 is TGCAGCGTTGAATCTGCGGCTGGAAACACCATATATTTT.

CDR3 coding DNA: TGTGCCAGCAGCTCCCAGTTAGCGGGCACCGGGGAGCTGTTTTTT. Amino acid sequence: CASSSQLAGTGELFF. The genes are TRBV7-3 and TRBJ2-2, with 7 bases lining up with TRBD2. CDR1 is SGHTA, CDR2 FQGTGA, per germline. V gave up 4 bases and J gave up 4 bases; unmatched junction bases: 6. This CDR3 contains 15 residues.

In this sample, this clone turned up once. The rearrangement joins TRBV6-6 to TRBJ1-5, with TRBD1 as a possible D gene (5 bases). This CDR3 is built from 13 residues. Trimming cost V 7 bases and J 4 bases, with 11 bases left between them. Germline CDR1 and CDR2: MNHNY and SVGAGI (reference sequence). In nucleotides, the CDR3 is TGTGCCAGCACAGGGTTGAATAATCAGCCCCAGCATTTT. Translation gives CASTGLNNQPQHF.

The rearrangement links TRBV19 to TRBJ1-2, with D possibly TRBD1 on 5 matching bases. Deletions cut 3 bases from V and 2 bases from J, with 10 bases between. The germline CDR1 and CDR2 sequences are LNHDA and SQIVND (reference sequence). The CDR3 covers 14 residues. DNA of the CDR3: TGTGCCAGTAGTATTAGGCAGGGAAACTATGGCTACACCTTC. This gives the protein CASSIRQGNYGYTF.